The clone carrying this T cell receptor (beta chain) was seen many times. Its target is unknown. These data come from a study of T-cell reconstitution after alpha-beta-depleted transplantation in children. This CDR3 is built from 14 residues. CDR1 is MNHEY, CDR2 SMNVEV, per germline (reference sequence). V was trimmed by 5 bases and J by 9 bases, leaving 20 bases between them. Findings and caveats of the study: T cells produced anew were the main source of T-cell counts and diversity one year after transplant. At around two months after transplant, the alpha-beta T cells were reportedly derived from several hundred expanded clones that came from non-depleted graft cells.

TCRbeta library construction was performed incorporating unique molecular identifiers. MiXCR, applied by TCRdb to the PCR reads, yields one record per CDR3 protein. The profile covers around 190,000 distinct CDR3 sequences, with around 7% appearing a single time and 5.5% taken by the ten largest. The origin of this receptor is a boy aged 2 to 10 with acute lymphoblastic leukemia, due to receive a stem cell transplant. The sequences come from PBMCs, collected before TCRalphabeta/CD19-depleted stem cell transplant. The chain employs TRBV27 and TRBJ2-7; D is ambiguous. CDR3 nucleotides: TGTGCCAGCAGTCAGCCACAGACCCCAGCTCGGCAGTACTTC. The encoded protein is CASSQPQTPARQYF.